Below are 22 T cell receptor beta chains sequenced from a single sample in a study of cytomegalovirus exposure and HLA in healthy donors. PCR amplification relied on 60 Vbeta primers (plus 13 Jbeta primers). Assay: immunoSEQ multiplex PCR; the TCRdb copy retains only in-frame clones and omits some. This repertoire shows 150,000 to 200,000 clones, about 85% found once; its top ten account for approximately 6.5%. Material for sequencing was PBMCs. The receptors derive from a male donor in good health and CMV-seropositive.

The V gene is TRBV7-8, the J gene TRBJ1-3, with D unclear. V lost 6 bases and J lost 0, with 15 bases in between. The V gene's germline CDR1 is SGHVS and CDR2 FQNEAQ. CDR3 length: 16 amino acids. The CDR3 coding sequence is TGTGCCAGCAGAGGACCGGGGAGGTTCTCTGGAAACACCATATATTTT. Translating it yields CASRGPGRFSGNTIYF.

This rearrangement joins TRBV30 to TRBJ2-7; 8 bases fit TRBD1. The CDR3 contains 14 residues. Germline assignment: CDR1 GTSNPN and CDR2 SVGIG (reference sequence). Trimming took 6 bases from V and 6 from J; bases not matched to a gene: 13. The CDR3 region has the DNA TGTGCCTGCACCCCCGGACAGGGAATTGTCGAGCAGTACTTC. Amino acid sequence: CACTPGQGIVEQYF.

The J gene is TRBJ1-5, the V gene TRBV25-1, with a possible D match to TRBD1 (5 bases). The CDR3 is made up of 13 amino acids. Germline V gene sequence: CDR1 MGHDK, CDR2 SYGVNS. Trimming removed 5 bases from V and 1 base from J, with 6 bases in between. DNA of the CDR3: TGTGCCAGCAGTAAGGGGAGCAATCAGCCCCAGCATTTT. Its protein is CASSKGSNQPQHF.

This clone was observed once. The chain combines TRBV15 with TRBJ2-7; D is possibly TRBD1 (6 bases). This CDR3 is built from 14 residues. Germline V gives CDR1 LNHNV, CDR2 YYDKDF (reference sequence). Trimming removed 5 bases from V and 1 base from J, with 12 bases in between. The CDR3 DNA is TGTGCCACCAGCCCGGACAGAGGATCCTACGAGCAGTACTTC. Translated, it gives CATSPDRGSYEQYF.

V and J are TRBV11-3 and TRBJ1-2; TRBD1 is a possible D gene (5 bases). Per the germline V gene, CDR1 is SGHNT and CDR2 is YENEEA. The V and J ends lost 4 bases and 7 bases respectively, with 16 bases between them. This CDR3 spans 14 amino acids. The CDR3 loop reads CASSSTTEAFGYTF. The CDR3 DNA follows: TGTGCCAGCAGCTCGACGACAGAGGCCTTTGGCTACACCTTC.

This clone was picked up a small number of times. This chain joins TRBV5-1 and TRBJ2-6; D ambiguous. V was trimmed by 4 bases and J by 0 bases, leaving 8 bases between them. The V gene's germline CDR1 is SGHRS and CDR2 YFSETQ. The CDR3 is made up of 15 amino acids. DNA of the CDR3: TGCGCCAGCAGCCCGAGCCTCTCTGGGGCCAACGTCCTGACTTTC. Translating gives CASSPSLSGANVLTF.

This rearrangement joins TRBV29-1 to TRBJ2-7, with 7 bases that match TRBD1. The length of the CDR3 is 13 residues. Per the germline V gene, CDR1 is SQVTM and CDR2 is ANQGSEA. The ends lost 4 bases at V and 2 bases at J; junction bases unmatched: 5. In DNA, the CDR3 is TGCAGCGTTGCAGGGGGAGTCGCCTACGAGCAGTACTTC. This codes for CSVAGGVAYEQYF.

The chain recombines TRBV5-1 with TRBJ2-1; 10 bases fit TRBD2. This CDR3 has 15 residues. The germline V gene has CDR1 SGHRS and CDR2 YFSETQ. With V trimmed by 1 base and J by 7 bases, 5 bases remained unmatched. The CDR3 sequence is CASSLRTSGPNEQFF. CDR3 DNA: TGCGCCAGCAGCTTGCGGACTAGCGGACCAAATGAGCAGTTCTTC.

The chain joins TRBV7-9 to TRBJ2-1; TRBD2 agrees at 9 bases. The trim removed 1 base at V and 10 bases at J, leaving 2 bases unmatched. This CDR3 is 13 amino acids long. Germline CDR1 and CDR2: SEHNR and FQNEAQ (reference sequence). The DNA of the CDR3 is TGTGCCAGCAGCTTAGACCTAGCGGGAGAGCAGTTCTTC. Amino acids: CASSLDLAGEQFF.

This clone was observed a handful of times. The genes are TRBV7-2 and TRBJ1-6; D is perhaps TRBD1 (6 bases). Trimming left V 3 bases short and J 10 bases short, with 13 bases between. CDR3 size: 14 residues. Germline V lookup: CDR1 SGHTA, CDR2 FQGNSA. The CDR3 DNA follows: TGTGCCAGCAGCTTTTTCGCAGGGGAGTCACCCCTCCACTTT. It specifies CASSFFAGESPLHF.

This chain uses TRBV4-2 with TRBJ1-3, with a tentative D call TRBD1 (5 bases). This CDR3 has 16 residues. Germline lookup yields CDR1 LGHNA and CDR2 YNFKEQ. The V gene lost 1 base and the J gene lost 4 bases, with 14 bases spanning the gap. For the CDR3, the DNA is TGTGCCAGCAGCCAAGGATCGGCGGGGGTCGGAAACACCATATATTTT. Protein: CASSQGSAGVGNTIYF.

CDR3 bases: TGTGCCAGCAGTTCCGAACGCGGGAGGAGCTCCTACAATGAGCAGTTCTTC. This translates into CASSSERGRSSYNEQFF. The genes are TRBV27 and TRBJ2-1; TRBD2 agrees at 8 bases. The CDR3 consists of 17 residues. Germline CDR1 is MNHEY and CDR2 is SMNVEV (reference sequence). J was trimmed by 0 bases and V by 4 bases; bases with no gene match: 8.

The rearrangement joins TRBV6-6 to TRBJ1-4; D gene ambiguous. Per the germline V gene, CDR1 is MNHNY and CDR2 is SVGAGI (reference sequence). This CDR3 has 14 amino acids. The germline V and J ends were trimmed by 2 bases and 12 bases, with 16 bases remaining between them. The CDR3 protein is CASSYGLLLAELFF. CDR3 in DNA: TGTGCCAGCAGTTACGGGCTTCTCCTAGCGGAACTGTTTTTT.

The rearrangement links TRBV7-9 to TRBJ1-2; D remains ambiguous. The germline CDR1 and CDR2 sequences are SEHNR and FQNEAQ (reference sequence). The CDR3 is 14 residues long. V lost 4 bases and J 2 bases, leaving 11 bases between the germline ends. The CDR3 reads CASSSPRGNYGYTF. In nucleotides, the CDR3 is TGTGCCAGCAGCTCACCCCGCGGGAACTATGGCTACACCTTC.

CDR3 in amino acids: CSVEQGRGEQYF. The CDR3, as DNA: TGCAGCGTTGAACAGGGGAGGGGCGAGCAGTACTTC. This chain joins TRBV29-1 and TRBJ2-7; TRBD2 might be the D (7 bases). The CDR3 spans 12 residues. Trimming pared 2 bases from V and 6 bases from J, leaving 11 bases between. Germline assignment: CDR1 SQVTM and CDR2 ANQGSEA.

The chain combines TRBV4-1 with TRBJ2-7, with D possibly matching TRBD1 (7 bases). The CDR3 spans 14 residues. Germline V CDR1 and CDR2: MGHRA, YSYEKL. Trimming pared 5 bases from V and 7 bases from J, leaving 18 bases between. The CDR3 reads CASSTMEGAYEQYF. Written as DNA, the CDR3 is TGCGCCAGCAGCACCATGGAGGGGGCTTATGAGCAGTACTTC.

This clone was counted a few times. The rearrangement links TRBV7-3 to TRBJ2-1, with TRBD1 matching 9 bases. Unmatched junction bases numbered 13, after V lost 5 bases and J lost 8 bases. This CDR3 has 16 amino acids. Germline assignment: CDR1 SGHTA and CDR2 FQGTGA. The CDR3 is CASSKGDRGFFDEQFF. The CDR3 nucleotides read TGTGCCAGCAGCAAAGGAGACAGGGGGTTTTTCGATGAGCAGTTCTTC.

The chain's CDR3 is CASSAGLAGEGSTDTQYF. CDR3 DNA sequence: TGTGCCAGTAGTGCAGGACTAGCGGGCGAGGGGAGCACAGATACGCAGTATTTT. The chain uses TRBV19 and TRBJ2-3; 11 nucleotides align to TRBD2. J lost 0 bases, V lost 5 bases, and 10 bases had no gene match. Germline CDR1 LNHDA, CDR2 SQIVND (reference sequence). The CDR3 totals 18 residues.

The chain is built from TRBV9 and TRBJ1-4; D unresolved. Germline CDR1 is SGDLS and CDR2 is YYNGEE. V lost 1 base, J lost 7 bases, and 14 bases lay in between. This CDR3 contains 15 residues. The CDR3 DNA reads as TGTGCCAGCAGCGTAAGGGCAGGAGGTAGTGAAAAACTGTTTTTT. This gives the protein CASSVRAGGSEKLFF. The whole variable domain, filled in from reference TRBV9 and TRBJ1-4, reads DSGVTQTPKHLITATGQRVTLRCSPRSGDLSVYWYQQSLDQGLQFLIQYYNGEERAKGNILERFSAQQFPDLHSELNLSSLELGDSALYFCASSVRAGGSEKLFFGSGTQLSVL.

The chain links TRBV5-4 to TRBJ2-7, with D tentatively TRBD1 (6 bases). V was clipped by 4 bases and J by 3 bases, with 17 bases between them. CDR1 and CDR2 from the germline V gene are SGHNT and YYREEE (reference sequence). This CDR3 spans 15 amino acids. The CDR3 DNA follows: TGTGCCAGCAGCCCGCATCCGGACAGCGACTACGAGCAGTACTTC. Its translation: CASSPHPDSDYEQYF.

V usage is TRBV7-2 and J usage is TRBJ2-5; D gene uncertain. The DNA end lines up better with TRBJ2-7; the J call may be wrong. This CDR3 is built from 13 residues. Germline loops: CDR1 SGHTA, CDR2 FQGNSA. The CDR3 is CASSPTVSYEQYF. CDR3 nucleotide sequence: TGTGCCAGCAGCCCGACTGTGTCCTACGAGCAGTACTTC.

This clone was seen more than once but under ten times. This chain uses TRBV7-2 with TRBJ2-7; the match to TRBD2 covers 10 bases. The V segment lost 5 bases and the J segment 4 bases; nucleotides outside the gene matches: 5. Germline values: CDR1 SGHTA, CDR2 FQGNSA. This CDR3 contains 14 residues. The CDR3 reads CASSASGSVYEQYF. The CDR3 DNA reads as TGTGCCAGCAGCGCTAGCGGGAGTGTGTACGAGCAGTACTTC.